This entry lists 10 T cell receptor beta chains sequenced from one sample in a study of graft-versus-host responses after intestinal transplantation. Repertoires were generated with immunoSEQ multiplex PCR, while TCRdb's copy carries only in-frame clones and drops some. The sample carries some 64,000 clones, 90% to 95% recorded once. No antigen has been assigned to these receptors. The sequencing used unstimulated CD8+ T cells sorted from spleen or lymph node cells, collected before transplant. The receptors stem from a human donor who was the organ donor for an intestinal transplant.

The chain recombines TRBV28 with TRBJ1-4; the match to TRBD1 covers 8 bases. CDR1 MDHEN and CDR2 SYDVKM come from the germline V gene. The CDR3 sequence is 15 residues long. Losses at the gene ends were 5 bases for V and 4 bases for J; bases not matched to a gene: 6. CDR3 in amino acids: CASSPWDRNNEKLFF. DNA for the CDR3: TGTGCCAGCAGTCCCTGGGACAGGAATAATGAAAAACTGTTTTTT.

The rearrangement joins TRBV6-5 to TRBJ1-2; D is possibly TRBD1 (5 bases). Germline lookup yields CDR1 MNHEY and CDR2 SVGAGI. This CDR3 comprises 14 residues. V was shortened by 4 bases and J by 8 bases, with 17 bases between the two germline ends. DNA of the CDR3: TGTGCCAGCAGTTCCGGGACTGTCGGACCCGGCTACACCTTC. The encoded protein is CASSSGTVGPGYTF.

Of note for this clone: One junction end does not reproduce the germline sequence, and a read error may be involved. The rearrangement links TRBV28 to TRBJ2-7; TRBD1 matches at 7 bases. The CDR3 totals 12 residues. Germline V gives CDR1 MDHEN, CDR2 SYDVKM. The CDR3 spells CASSSTGISEDF. CDR3 nucleotide sequence: TGTGCCAGCAGTTCGACAGGGATTAGTGAGGACTTC.

V is TRBV30 and J is TRBJ1-1; D call uncertain. CDR3 size: 12 residues. The V gene lost 2 bases and the J gene lost 5 bases, with 9 bases spanning the gap. CDR1 GTSNPN and CDR2 SVGIG come from the germline V gene (reference sequence). Here the CDR3 reads CAWSPTGTEAFF. CDR3 in DNA: TGTGCCTGGAGTCCCACGGGTACTGAAGCTTTCTTT.

This rearrangement joins TRBV7-3 to TRBJ2-3; TRBD2 might be the D (6 bases). V was clipped by 0 bases and J by 0 bases, with 13 bases between them. Germline CDR1 reads SGHTA; CDR2 reads FQGTGA. The CDR3 has 17 residues. CDR3 sequence (DNA): TGTGCCAGCAGCTTAACGCCTAGCGAGCCTAGCACAGATACGCAGTATTTT. It specifies CASSLTPSEPSTDTQYF.

The rearrangement uses TRBV9 and TRBJ1-5; 9 nucleotides match TRBD1. The CDR3 length is 15 residues. Germline V gene sequence: CDR1 SGDLS, CDR2 YYNGEE. The J segment lost 1 base and the V segment lost 3 bases, leaving 2 bases of the junction unmatched. Here the CDR3 reads CASSGGTGSNQPQHF. The CDR3 DNA reads as TGTGCCAGCAGCGGAGGGACAGGGAGCAATCAGCCCCAGCATTTT. Together with reference TRBV9 and TRBJ1-5, the CDR3 gives the full variable domain: DSGVTQTPKHLITATGQRVTLRCSPRSGDLSVYWYQQSLDQGLQFLIQYYNGEERAKGNILERFSAQQFPDLHSELNLSSLELGDSALYFCASSGGTGSNQPQHFGDGTRLSIL.

As DNA, the CDR3 is TGTGCCAGCAGTTTCATACAGAATCAGCCCCAGCATTTT. It translates to CASSFIQNQPQHF. The chain links TRBV28 to TRBJ1-5, with D hard to call. The CDR3 sequence is 13 residues long. Trimming stripped 3 bases from V and 4 bases from J, with 7 bases between. Germline V gene sequence: CDR1 MDHEN, CDR2 SYDVKM.

The rearrangement joins TRBV2 to TRBJ2-7; 14 positions match TRBD2. The J segment lost 1 base and the V segment lost 2 bases, leaving 7 bases of the junction unmatched. In germline, CDR1 is SNHLY, CDR2 FYNNEI. CDR3 length equals 18 residues. CDR3 amino acids: CASSEPGLAGVFSYEQYF. The CDR3 nucleotides read TGTGCCAGCAGTGAACCGGGACTAGCGGGAGTATTTTCCTACGAGCAGTACTTC.

The CDR3 DNA follows: TGTGCCAGCAGCACAGGGACTAGCTCCGTCGCCGGGGAGCTGTTTTTT. It codes for CASSTGTSSVAGELFF. V usage is TRBV9 and J usage is TRBJ2-2; 9 nucleotides agree with TRBD2. The CDR3 runs 16 residues. In germline, CDR1 is SGDLS, CDR2 YYNGEE. V dropped 4 bases and J dropped 6; count of bases not matched to a gene: 10.

This chain joins TRBV28 and TRBJ2-7; TRBD1 matches at 9 bases. V lost 2 bases and J lost 2; bases outside the gene matches: 10. From germline, CDR1 is MDHEN and CDR2 SYDVKM. CDR3 length: 17 residues. CDR3: CASSLGGWTGEAYEQYF. CDR3 bases: TGTGCCAGCAGTTTAGGGGGATGGACAGGGGAGGCCTACGAGCAGTACTTC.